Listed below are T cell receptor beta chains from one sample, sequenced in a study of blood T cell repertoires in COVID-19. Sequencing was performed with immunoSEQ multiplex PCR; in TCRdb, only in-frame clones are kept and a portion is missing. The table lists hundreds of thousands of clones, more than 75% of them singletons. Sequenced sample: PBMCs or T cells enriched from blood (not recorded which). The receptors stem from a woman aged 45 to 65 who had recovered from COVID-19. Both conserved end residues are part of each CDR3. D genes are given only for firm matches. Size is stated for part of the rows, as once, few or many counts, or as a class when the clone is expanded.

cdr3_nt: TGTGCCAGCAGCTTGGCCGGGCTAGCGGGGGGCGGACGCGAGCAGTACTTC
cdr3_aa: CASSLAGLAGGGREQYF
v_call: TRBV5-6
j_call: TRBJ2-7
d_call: TRBD2
clone_size: .

cdr3_nt: TGTGCCAGCAGCTTAGTTGGAGTAGCCAAAAACATTCAGTACTTC
cdr3_aa: CASSLVGVAKNIQYF
v_call: TRBV11-2
j_call: TRBJ2-4
d_call: .
clone_size: .

cdr3_nt: TGTGCCAGCAGTCAGGACAGCTTGCTGAACATTCAGTACTTC
cdr3_aa: CASSQDSLLNIQYF
v_call: TRBV2
j_call: TRBJ2-4
d_call: .
clone_size: .

cdr3_nt: TGTGCCAGCAGCCGGGACAGGGCGGGAACCGGGGAGCTGTTTTTT
cdr3_aa: CASSRDRAGTGELFF
v_call: TRBV9
j_call: TRBJ2-2
d_call: TRBD1
clone_size: .

cdr3_nt: TGTGCCAGCTCGGTTGGGGACAAGACCTCCTACGAGCAGTACTTC
cdr3_aa: CASSVGDKTSYEQYF
v_call: TRBV18
j_call: TRBJ2-7
d_call: .
clone_size: .

cdr3_nt: TGTGCCAGCAGTCCCCTAGCGGGAGCGGAGCATGAGCAGTTCTTC
cdr3_aa: CASSPLAGAEHEQFF
v_call: TRBV27
j_call: TRBJ2-1
d_call: TRBD2
clone_size: .

cdr3_nt: TGTGCCATCCAGGGGGACACCATATATTTT
cdr3_aa: CAIQGDTIYF
v_call: TRBV10-3
j_call: TRBJ1-3
d_call: TRBD1
clone_size: once

cdr3_nt: TGTGCTAGTGGTTTGTCCGGGACAGGGATTGAAAAACTGTTTTTT
cdr3_aa: CASGLSGTGIEKLFF
v_call: TRBV12-5
j_call: TRBJ1-4
d_call: TRBD1
clone_size: .

cdr3_nt: TGTGCCAGCAGCTTAGGTCTCCGCCGGCTAGCGGACTACGAGCAGTACTTC
cdr3_aa: CASSLGLRRLADYEQYF
v_call: TRBV11-2
j_call: TRBJ2-7
d_call: TRBD2
clone_size: .

cdr3_nt: TGTGCCAGCAGTTATATCTATGGCTACACCTTC
cdr3_aa: CASSYIYGYTF
v_call: TRBV6-2/TRBV6-3
j_call: TRBJ1-2
d_call: .
clone_size: .

cdr3_nt: TGCAGTGCTAGTCAGACTAGTCCGGGGACAGATACGCAGTATTTT
cdr3_aa: CSASQTSPGTDTQYF
v_call: TRBV20-1
j_call: TRBJ2-3
d_call: .
clone_size: .

cdr3_nt: TGTGCCAGCAGCCCCCGGCTACTAGCGGGTTCCTACAATGAGCAGTTCTTC
cdr3_aa: CASSPRLLAGSYNEQFF
v_call: TRBV7-2
j_call: TRBJ2-1
d_call: TRBD2
clone_size: .

cdr3_nt: TGTGCCAGCAGCCAAGGTACAGGGCCCTCATATGGCTACACCTTC
cdr3_aa: CASSQGTGPSYGYTF
v_call: TRBV4-2
j_call: TRBJ1-2
d_call: .
clone_size: .

cdr3_nt: TGCGCCAGCAGCTTGGGTTTAGGTGGAGTTCCTCGGGGGTACTATGGCTACACCTTC
cdr3_aa: CASSLGLGGVPRGYYGYTF
v_call: TRBV5-1
j_call: TRBJ1-2
d_call: .
clone_size: .

cdr3_nt: TGTGCCAGCAGAGTCGTGACAGCCCTTTCCGACTATGGCTACACCTTC
cdr3_aa: CASRVVTALSDYGYTF
v_call: TRBV28
j_call: TRBJ1-2
d_call: .
clone_size: few

cdr3_nt: TGTGCCAGCAGTTTGGACAGGGGATTTCAGCCCCAGCATTTT
cdr3_aa: CASSLDRGFQPQHF
v_call: TRBV7-2
j_call: TRBJ1-5
d_call: TRBD1
clone_size: .

cdr3_nt: TGTGCCATCAGTAAACAGGGGAACTCTCTCACGAAGCAGTACTTC
cdr3_aa: CAISKQGNSLTKQYF
v_call: TRBV10-3
j_call: TRBJ2-7
d_call: TRBD1
clone_size: .

cdr3_nt: TGTGCCAGCAGCCAGCTTATCGCTAGTCGGGTGAAGAATTCACCCCTCCACTTT
cdr3_aa: CASSQLIASRVKNSPLHF
v_call: TRBV11-2
j_call: TRBJ1-6
d_call: .
clone_size: .

cdr3_nt: TGTGCCAGCAGCGGAACAGGGGGCCTCTATTTTGACCTTACCTCCTACAATGAGCAGTTCTTC
cdr3_aa: CASSGTGGLYFDLTSYNEQFF
v_call: TRBV21-1
j_call: TRBJ2-1
d_call: .
clone_size: .

cdr3_nt: TGTGCCAGCAGCTCACAAAGCTCTGGGGCCAACGTCCTGACTTTC
cdr3_aa: CASSSQSSGANVLTF
v_call: TRBV7-8
j_call: TRBJ2-6
d_call: .
clone_size: .

cdr3_nt: TGTGCCAGCAGTTTGGCGGATAGCAATCAGCCCCAGCATTTT
cdr3_aa: CASSLADSNQPQHF
v_call: TRBV28
j_call: TRBJ1-5
d_call: .
clone_size: .

cdr3_nt: TGTGCCAGCAGGATACAGGGGTGGACTGAAGCTTTCTTT
cdr3_aa: CASRIQGWTEAFF
v_call: TRBV27
j_call: TRBJ1-1
d_call: TRBD1
clone_size: few

cdr3_nt: TGTGCCAGCATCCCCTTATTGGGACAGACGAACACTGAAGCTTTCTTT
cdr3_aa: CASIPLLGQTNTEAFF
v_call: TRBV2
j_call: TRBJ1-1
d_call: TRBD1
clone_size: .

cdr3_nt: TGTGCCAGCCTCCCGGGGGGCGGTGCCGGGGAGCTGTTTTTT
cdr3_aa: CASLPGGGAGELFF
v_call: TRBV28
j_call: TRBJ2-2
d_call: .
clone_size: once

cdr3_nt: TGTGCCAGTACCGCAGGGGGTAGTCAGCCCCAGCATTTT
cdr3_aa: CASTAGGSQPQHF
v_call: TRBV19
j_call: TRBJ1-5
d_call: TRBD1
clone_size: .

cdr3_nt: TGCGCCAGCAGCCCTACGACAGGGGGAACTGAAGCTTTCTTT
cdr3_aa: CASSPTTGGTEAFF
v_call: TRBV5-1
j_call: TRBJ1-1
d_call: TRBD1
clone_size: once

cdr3_nt: TGTGCCAGCAGCTCAGCGGGGGTCGGTGAGCAGTTCTTC
cdr3_aa: CASSSAGVGEQFF
v_call: TRBV11-2
j_call: TRBJ2-1
d_call: TRBD2
clone_size: .

cdr3_nt: TGTGCCAGCAGTTGGGGGGGGTCCTACAATGAGCAGTTCTTC
cdr3_aa: CASSWGGSYNEQFF
v_call: TRBV27
j_call: TRBJ2-1
d_call: TRBD2
clone_size: .

cdr3_nt: TGCGCCAGCAGCTTGGAACTGGGGAGGGCTTTCTTT
cdr3_aa: CASSLELGRAFF
v_call: TRBV5-1
j_call: TRBJ1-1
d_call: .
clone_size: .

cdr3_nt: TGTGCCAGCAGCTCCAGGACTTCCGCGGATGGCTACACCTTC
cdr3_aa: CASSSRTSADGYTF
v_call: TRBV7-8
j_call: TRBJ1-2
d_call: .
clone_size: .

cdr3_nt: TGTGCCAGCAGCCGGCGTGACGGCGCCGGGGATGGCTACACCTTC
cdr3_aa: CASSRRDGAGDGYTF
v_call: TRBV3-1/TRBV3-2
j_call: TRBJ1-2
d_call: .
clone_size: .

cdr3_nt: TGTGCCAGCTCACCCCTATTGTCTTCTGGCACAGATACGCAGTATTTT
cdr3_aa: CASSPLLSSGTDTQYF
v_call: TRBV18
j_call: TRBJ2-3
d_call: .
clone_size: .

cdr3_nt: TGTGCCAGCAGTGCCGGTGGGAGCAATGAGCAGTTCTTC
cdr3_aa: CASSAGGSNEQFF
v_call: TRBV7-9
j_call: TRBJ2-1
d_call: .
clone_size: .

cdr3_nt: TGTGCCAGCAGCTTAGCTAGCGGGGTGATCTACGAGCAGTACTTC
cdr3_aa: CASSLASGVIYEQYF
v_call: TRBV7-2
j_call: TRBJ2-7
d_call: TRBD2
clone_size: once

cdr3_nt: TGTGCCAGCAGTTACGTGGCCCCTTCCTCTGGAAACACCATATATTTT
cdr3_aa: CASSYVAPSSGNTIYF
v_call: TRBV6-2/TRBV6-3
j_call: TRBJ1-3
d_call: .
clone_size: .

cdr3_nt: TGTGCCAGCAGCCCGGGACTAGCGGGGGGGCTTAGCTCCTACAATGAGCAGTTCTTC
cdr3_aa: CASSPGLAGGLSSYNEQFF
v_call: TRBV5-5
j_call: TRBJ2-1
d_call: TRBD2
clone_size: .

cdr3_nt: TGTGCCAGCTCACGTGGGACTAGCGGGGGGCCCTGGGATACGCAGTATTTT
cdr3_aa: CASSRGTSGGPWDTQYF
v_call: TRBV18
j_call: TRBJ2-3
d_call: TRBD2
clone_size: .

cdr3_nt: TGTGCCAGCAGTTTATCGTTCGTAGGGGACTCCTACGAGCAGTACTTC
cdr3_aa: CASSLSFVGDSYEQYF
v_call: TRBV27
j_call: TRBJ2-7
d_call: .
clone_size: .

cdr3_nt: TGTGCCAGCAGCTTCCGGGACAGGGGCCCCTCCTATGGCTACACCTTC
cdr3_aa: CASSFRDRGPSYGYTF
v_call: TRBV5-6
j_call: TRBJ1-2
d_call: TRBD1
clone_size: .

cdr3_nt: TGTGCCAGCTCACCACCGAGGTCCTGGACTAACTATGGCTACACCTTC
cdr3_aa: CASSPPRSWTNYGYTF
v_call: TRBV18
j_call: TRBJ1-2
d_call: .
clone_size: .

cdr3_nt: TGTGCCAGCAGTTTATACGGGCTAGCGGGGGGAAAACCCGAGCAGTACTTC
cdr3_aa: CASSLYGLAGGKPEQYF
v_call: TRBV28
j_call: TRBJ2-7
d_call: TRBD2
clone_size: .

cdr3_nt: TGTGCCAGCAGCTTTGGAGTTTTGAATGAGCAGTTCTTC
cdr3_aa: CASSFGVLNEQFF
v_call: TRBV7-9
j_call: TRBJ2-1
d_call: .
clone_size: once